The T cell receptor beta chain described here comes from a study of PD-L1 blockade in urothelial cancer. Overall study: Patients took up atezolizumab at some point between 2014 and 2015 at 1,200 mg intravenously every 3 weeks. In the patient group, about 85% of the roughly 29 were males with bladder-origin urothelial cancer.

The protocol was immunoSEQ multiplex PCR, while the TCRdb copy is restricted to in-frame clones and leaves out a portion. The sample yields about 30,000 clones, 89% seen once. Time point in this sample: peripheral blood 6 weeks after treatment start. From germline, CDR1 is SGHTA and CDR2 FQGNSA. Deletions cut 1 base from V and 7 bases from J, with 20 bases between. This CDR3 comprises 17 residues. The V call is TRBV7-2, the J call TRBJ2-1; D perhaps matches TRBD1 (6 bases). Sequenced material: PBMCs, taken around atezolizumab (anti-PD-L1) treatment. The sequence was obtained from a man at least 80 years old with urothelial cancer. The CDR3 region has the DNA TGTGCCAGCAGCTTAGGGGTAGGTGGGGGCGCAGAAAATGAGCAGTTCTTC. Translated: CASSLGVGGGAENEQFF.